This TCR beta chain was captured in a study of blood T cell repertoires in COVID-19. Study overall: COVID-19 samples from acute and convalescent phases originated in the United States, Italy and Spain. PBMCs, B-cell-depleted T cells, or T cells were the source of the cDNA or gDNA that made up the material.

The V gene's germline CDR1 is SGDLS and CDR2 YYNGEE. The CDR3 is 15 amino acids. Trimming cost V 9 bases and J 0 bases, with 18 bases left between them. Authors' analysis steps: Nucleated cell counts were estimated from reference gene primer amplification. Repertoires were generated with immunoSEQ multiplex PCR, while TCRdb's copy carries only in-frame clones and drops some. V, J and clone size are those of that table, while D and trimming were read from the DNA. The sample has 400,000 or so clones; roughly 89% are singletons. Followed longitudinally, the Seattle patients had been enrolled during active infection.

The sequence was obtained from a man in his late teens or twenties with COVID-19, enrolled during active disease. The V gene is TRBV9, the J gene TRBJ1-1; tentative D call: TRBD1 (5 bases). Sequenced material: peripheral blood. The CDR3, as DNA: TGTGCCACGTATTTAGGGACTAACATGAACACTGAAGCTTTCTTT. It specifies CATYLGTNMNTEAFF.